The sample holds one count of the clone carrying this T cell receptor (beta chain). This entry is derived from a study of Ad26.COV2.S vaccination and SARS-CoV-2 variants. Study-level background: It was the COV1001 Ad26.COV2.S trial arm that included the donor.

Germline V gene sequence: CDR1 SGHDN, CDR2 FVKESK. The CDR3 has 12 amino acids. V gave up 8 bases and J gave up 0 bases, with 7 bases separating them. The treatment: about 20 received Ad26.COV2.S at low or high dose, single or two shots; 5 received placebo; per-sample allocation not given. It was on day 63 after the first vaccine or placebo injection that samples were taken. This table comes from immunoSEQ multiplex PCR, and its TCRdb copy is limited to in-frame clones, with some not included. The table includes roughly 240,000 clones, roughly 90% detected once. The source material was peripheral blood, sampled in a trial of Ad26.COV2.S vaccine versus placebo. This chain uses TRBV14 with TRBJ2-5; D is unresolved. The clonotype comes from a person between 18 and 65 years old who received the Ad26.COV2.S COVID-19 vaccine or a placebo. Here the CDR3 DNA reads TGTGCCAGCTCAGGTTACCAAGAGACCCAGTACTTC. It yields the protein CASSGYQETQYF.